Each of the 12 T cell receptor beta chains below was sequenced from the same sample in a study of technical replicates of blood from a handful of donors. Profiled with immunoSEQ multiplex PCR; TCRdb holds only in-frame clones, not every one. The data show 65,000 to 85,000 clones, about 92% seen once. The sample consisted of T cells isolated from PBMCs. The receptors were gathered from a human donor in good health.

The V and J genes are TRBV7-9 and TRBJ1-1; possibly TRBD1 for D (5 bases). V was trimmed by 6 bases and J by 7 bases, leaving 12 bases between them. Germline V gene data show CDR1 as SEHNR and CDR2 as FQNEAQ (reference sequence). The CDR3 extends over 12 amino acids. The chain's CDR3 is CASSETVFEAFF. As DNA, the CDR3 is TGTGCCAGCAGTGAGACAGTTTTTGAAGCTTTCTTT.

This clone was picked up one time. J is TRBJ1-2 and V is TRBV5-4; 8 nucleotides agree with TRBD1. Trimming removed 6 bases from V and 3 bases from J; junction bases left unmatched: 4. Germline V gives CDR1 SGHNT, CDR2 YYREEE (reference sequence). This CDR3 comprises 13 residues. CDR3 residues: CASTTGGDYGYTF. In DNA form, the CDR3 reads TGTGCCAGCACCACAGGGGGAGACTATGGCTACACCTTC.

This rearrangement joins TRBV2 to TRBJ2-7; TRBD1 is a possible D gene (5 bases). Trimming pared 4 bases from V and 0 bases from J, leaving 13 bases between. Germline loops: CDR1 SNHLY, CDR2 FYNNEI. The CDR3 extends over 15 amino acids. The CDR3 sequence is CASSVDGHSSYEQYF. CDR3 nucleotide sequence: TGTGCCAGCAGTGTGGACGGACACAGCTCCTACGAGCAGTACTTC.

This clone was counted a few times. The V and J genes are TRBV5-5 and TRBJ1-2; 11 bases agree with TRBD1. Germline CDR1 is SGHKS and CDR2 is YYEKEE (reference sequence). This CDR3 comprises 14 residues. Trimming at V came to 4 bases and at J to 7 bases, leaving 6 bases not matched to a gene. CDR3 loop: CASSQDRGRGGYTF. The DNA of the CDR3 is TGTGCCAGCAGCCAGGACAGGGGGCGAGGTGGCTACACCTTC.

The rearrangement uses TRBV28 and TRBJ2-1; 7 bases map to TRBD2. Looked up from germline, CDR1 is MDHEN and CDR2 is SYDVKM. J lost 6 bases, V lost 11 bases, and 10 bases had no gene match. This CDR3 is 13 amino acids long. Here the CDR3 reads CACLAGPGNEQFF. CDR3 nucleotides: TGTGCCTGCTTAGCGGGCCCCGGCAATGAGCAGTTCTTC.

The chain combines TRBV6-5 with TRBJ2-1; 9 bases align to TRBD1. There are 15 residues in the CDR3. Germline V gene lookup returns CDR1 MNHEY and CDR2 SVGAGI. The J segment lost 4 bases and the V segment lost 5 bases, leaving 6 bases of the junction unmatched. This chain's CDR3 is CASSLGQGLYNEQFF. CDR3 sequence (DNA): TGTGCCAGCAGTCTGGGACAGGGACTATACAATGAGCAGTTCTTC.

The gene calls are TRBV5-4 and TRBJ2-7; 14 bases line up with TRBD2. J lost 0 bases, V lost 4 bases, and 0 bases had no gene match. The CDR3 has 15 residues. The germline V gene has CDR1 SGHNT and CDR2 YYREEE (reference sequence). Written as DNA, the CDR3 is TGTGCCAGCAGCGGGACTAGCGGGAGCTCCTACGAGCAGTACTTC. Amino acids: CASSGTSGSSYEQYF.

The chain carries TRBV5-4 and TRBJ2-7, with TRBD2 matching over 10 bases. J was trimmed by 2 bases and V by 4 bases; bases with no gene match: 6. Looked up from germline, CDR1 is SGHNT and CDR2 is YYREEE (reference sequence). The CDR3 runs 15 residues. The CDR3 here is CASSTGLAVTYEQYF. The CDR3 DNA sequence: TGTGCCAGCAGCACAGGACTAGCGGTTACCTACGAGCAGTACTTC. Full variable domain (remainder filled in from reference TRBV5-4 and TRBJ2-7): ETGVTQSPTHLIKTRGQQVTLRCSSQSGHNTVSWYQQALGQGPQFIFQYYREEENGRGNFPPRFSGLQFPNYSSELNVNALELDDSALYLCASSTGLAVTYEQYFGPGTRLTVT.

The chain recombines TRBV7-3 with TRBJ2-1, with D possibly TRBD2 on 5 matching bases. The CDR3 loop spans 15 amino acids. CDR1 is SGHTA and CDR2 is FQGTGA in the germline V gene. Trimming shortened V by 1 base and J by 0 bases, and 7 bases separated the two germline ends. CDR3 region: CASSLSGGSYNEQFF. The CDR3 DNA follows: TGTGCCAGCAGCTTAAGCGGAGGCTCCTACAATGAGCAGTTCTTC.

The chain is built from TRBV30 and TRBJ1-3; D call uncertain. The CDR3 is 16 residues long. Germline loops: CDR1 GTSNPN, CDR2 SVGIG (reference sequence). Trimming stripped 0 bases from V and 0 bases from J, with 12 bases between. In DNA, the CDR3 is TGTGCCTGGAGTGTGGAGTCCGCGACCTCTGGAAACACCATATATTTT. Its translation is CAWSVESATSGNTIYF.

The CDR3 loop reads CASSTRTSANRQETQYF. The CDR3 nucleotides are TGTGCCAGCAGTACGAGGACTAGCGCGAACAGACAAGAGACCCAGTACTTC. This chain connects TRBV27 to TRBJ2-5; 9 bases match TRBD2. Per germline, CDR1 MNHEY and CDR2 SMNVEV (reference sequence). This CDR3 is built from 17 residues. Germline trimming cut 5 bases from V and 2 bases from J; bases unmatched to any gene: 12.

This chain connects TRBV6-4 to TRBJ2-2, with D tentatively TRBD1 (5 bases). CDR1 is MRHNA, CDR2 SNTAGT, per germline. This CDR3 region has 12 residues. Trimming cost V 8 bases and J 7 bases, with 11 bases left between them. CDR3 nucleotide sequence: TGTGCCAGCTCCCAGGGAAGCGGGGAGCTGTTTTTT. This gives the protein CASSQGSGELFF.